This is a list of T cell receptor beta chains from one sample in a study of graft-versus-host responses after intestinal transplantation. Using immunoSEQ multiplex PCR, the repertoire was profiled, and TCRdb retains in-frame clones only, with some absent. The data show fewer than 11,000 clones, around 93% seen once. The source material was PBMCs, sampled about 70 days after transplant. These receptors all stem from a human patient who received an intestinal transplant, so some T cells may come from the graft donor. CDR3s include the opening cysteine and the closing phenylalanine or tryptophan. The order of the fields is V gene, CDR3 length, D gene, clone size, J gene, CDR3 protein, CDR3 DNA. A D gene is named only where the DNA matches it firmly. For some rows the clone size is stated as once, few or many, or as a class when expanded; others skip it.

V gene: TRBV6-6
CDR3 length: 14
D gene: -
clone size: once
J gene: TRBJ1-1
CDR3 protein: CASSYVQLNTEAFF
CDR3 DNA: TGTGCCAGCAGTTACGTGCAGCTGAACACTGAAGCTTTCTTT

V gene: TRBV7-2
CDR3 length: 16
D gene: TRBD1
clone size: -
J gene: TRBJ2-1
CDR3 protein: CASSLRGTGSYNEQFF
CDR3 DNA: TGTGCCAGCAGCCTACGCGGGACAGGGAGTTACAATGAGCAGTTCTTC

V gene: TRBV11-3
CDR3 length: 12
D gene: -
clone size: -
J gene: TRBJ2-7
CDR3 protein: CASRLDRYEQYF
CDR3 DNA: TGTGCCAGCAGACTAGATAGATACGAGCAGTACTTC

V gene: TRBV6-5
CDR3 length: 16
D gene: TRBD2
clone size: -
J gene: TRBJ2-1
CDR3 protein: CASSYYSGSYSDEQFF
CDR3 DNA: TGTGCCAGCAGTTACTATAGCGGGAGCTATAGCGATGAGCAGTTCTTC

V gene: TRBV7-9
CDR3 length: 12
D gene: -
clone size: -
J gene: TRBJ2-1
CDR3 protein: CASSLAYNEQFF
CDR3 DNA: TGTGCCAGCAGCTTAGCATACAATGAGCAGTTCTTC

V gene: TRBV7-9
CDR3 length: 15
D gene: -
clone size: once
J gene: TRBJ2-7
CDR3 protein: CASSLGSLTQYEQYF
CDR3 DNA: TGTGCCAGCAGCTTAGGCTCCCTAACACAATACGAGCAGTACTTC

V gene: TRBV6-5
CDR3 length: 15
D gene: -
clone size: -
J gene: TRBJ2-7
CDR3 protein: CASRREQGLGYEQYF
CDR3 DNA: TGTGCCAGCAGACGAGAACAGGGTTTGGGTTACGAGCAGTACTTC

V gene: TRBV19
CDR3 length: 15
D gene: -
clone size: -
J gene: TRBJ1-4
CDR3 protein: CASAPPGGRSEKLFF
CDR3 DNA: TGTGCTTCAGCGCCTCCGGGGGGTCGGTCTGAAAAACTGTTTTTT

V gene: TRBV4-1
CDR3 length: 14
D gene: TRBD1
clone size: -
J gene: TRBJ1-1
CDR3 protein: CASSRTGRYTEAFF
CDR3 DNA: TGCGCCAGCAGCCGGACAGGGCGGTACACTGAAGCTTTCTTT

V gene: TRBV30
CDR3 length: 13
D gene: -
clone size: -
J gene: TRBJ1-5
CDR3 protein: CAWRRGSNQPQHF
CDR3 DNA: TGTGCCTGGAGGAGGGGAAGCAATCAGCCCCAGCATTTT

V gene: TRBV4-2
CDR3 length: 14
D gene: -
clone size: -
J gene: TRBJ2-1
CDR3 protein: CASSLMRARDEQFF
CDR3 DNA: TGTGCCAGCAGCCTAATGAGAGCTAGGGATGAGCAGTTCTTC

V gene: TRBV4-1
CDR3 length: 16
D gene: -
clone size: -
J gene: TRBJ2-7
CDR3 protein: CASSQDWGSYYYEQYF
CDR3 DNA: TGCGCCAGCAGCCAAGATTGGGGCAGTTATTACTACGAGCAGTACTTC

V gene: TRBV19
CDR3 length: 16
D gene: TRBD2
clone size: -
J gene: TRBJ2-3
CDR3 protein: CASSVLAGPNTDTQYF
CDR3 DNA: TGTGCCAGTAGTGTTCTAGCGGGACCGAACACAGATACGCAGTATTTT

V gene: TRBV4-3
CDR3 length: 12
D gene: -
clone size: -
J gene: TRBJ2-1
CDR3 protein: CASSQDGNEQFF
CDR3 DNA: TGCGCCAGCAGCCAAGATGGCAATGAGCAGTTCTTC

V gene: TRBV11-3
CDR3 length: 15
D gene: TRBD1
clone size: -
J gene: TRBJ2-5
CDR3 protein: CASSLAQTGNETQYF
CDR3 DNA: TGTGCCAGCAGTCTCGCCCAGACAGGGAACGAGACCCAGTACTTC

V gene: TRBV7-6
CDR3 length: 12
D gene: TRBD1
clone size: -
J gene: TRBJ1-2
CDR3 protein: CASSSTGDGYTF
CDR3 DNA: TGTGCCAGCAGCTCTACAGGGGATGGCTACACCTTC

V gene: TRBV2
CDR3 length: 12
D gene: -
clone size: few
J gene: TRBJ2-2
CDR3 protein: CASIKDTGELFF
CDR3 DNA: TGTGCCAGCATCAAAGACACCGGGGAGCTGTTTTTT

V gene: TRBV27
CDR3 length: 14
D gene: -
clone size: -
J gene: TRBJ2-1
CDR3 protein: CASSLGASPNEQFF
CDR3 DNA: TGTGCCAGCAGTTTAGGCGCTAGCCCAAATGAGCAGTTCTTC

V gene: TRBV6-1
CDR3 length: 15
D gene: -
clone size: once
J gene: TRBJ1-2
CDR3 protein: CASRRGDGETYGYTF
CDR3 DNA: TGTGCCAGCAGGAGAGGGGACGGTGAAACCTATGGCTACACCTTC

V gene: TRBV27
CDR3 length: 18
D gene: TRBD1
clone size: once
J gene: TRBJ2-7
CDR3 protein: CASSHHPRQGPAGYEQYF
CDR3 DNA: TGTGCCAGCAGTCATCACCCTCGACAGGGACCCGCCGGGTACGAGCAGTACTTC

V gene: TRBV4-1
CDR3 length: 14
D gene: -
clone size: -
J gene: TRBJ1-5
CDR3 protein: CASSQRGIGQPQHF
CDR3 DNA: TGCGCCAGCAGCCAAAGGGGCATAGGGCAGCCCCAGCATTTT

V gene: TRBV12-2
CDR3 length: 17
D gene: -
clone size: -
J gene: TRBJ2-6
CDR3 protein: CASRYLATQSRANVLTF
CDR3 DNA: TGTGCAAGTCGCTACCTGGCCACACAAAGTCGGGCCAACGTCCTGACTTTC

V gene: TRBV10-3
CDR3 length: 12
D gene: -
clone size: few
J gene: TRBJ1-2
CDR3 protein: CAISAAGDGYTF
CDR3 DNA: TGTGCCATCAGTGCCGCCGGGGATGGCTACACCTTC

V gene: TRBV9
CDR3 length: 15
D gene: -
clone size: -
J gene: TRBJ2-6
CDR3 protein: CASSPLGSGANVLTF
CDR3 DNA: TGTGCCAGCAGCCCCTTGGGGTCTGGGGCCAACGTCCTGACTTTC

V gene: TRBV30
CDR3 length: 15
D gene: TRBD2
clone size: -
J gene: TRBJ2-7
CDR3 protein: CAWSADGGEGYEQYF
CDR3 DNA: TGTGCCTGGAGTGCCGATGGAGGGGAGGGCTACGAGCAGTACTTC

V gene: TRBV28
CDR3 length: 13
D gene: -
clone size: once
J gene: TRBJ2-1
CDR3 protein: CASSLTEINEQFF
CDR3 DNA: TGTGCCAGCAGCCTTACAGAAATCAATGAGCAGTTCTTC

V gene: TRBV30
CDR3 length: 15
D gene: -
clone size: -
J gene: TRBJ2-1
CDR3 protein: CAWSLLVSPNNEQFF
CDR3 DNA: TGTGCCTGGTCCCTTTTAGTGTCCCCAAACAATGAGCAGTTCTTC

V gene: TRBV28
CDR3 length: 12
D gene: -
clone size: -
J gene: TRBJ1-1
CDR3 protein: CASSLDYTEAFF
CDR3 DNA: TGTGCCAGCAGTTTAGACTACACTGAAGCTTTCTTT

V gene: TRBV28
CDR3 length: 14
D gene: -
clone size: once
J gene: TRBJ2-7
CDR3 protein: CASSFWGSSYEQYF
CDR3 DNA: TGTGCCAGCAGTTTCTGGGGGAGTTCCTACGAGCAGTACTTC

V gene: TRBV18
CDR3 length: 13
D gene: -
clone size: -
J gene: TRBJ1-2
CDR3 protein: CASSPQTDNGYTF
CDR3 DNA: TGTGCCAGCTCACCACAAACGGACAATGGCTACACCTTC

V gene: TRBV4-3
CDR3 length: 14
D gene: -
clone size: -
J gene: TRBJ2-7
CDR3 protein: CASSQEDGDYEQYF
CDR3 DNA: TGCGCCAGCAGCCAAGAGGACGGGGACTACGAGCAGTACTTC

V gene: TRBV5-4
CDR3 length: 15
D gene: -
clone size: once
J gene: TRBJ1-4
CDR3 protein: CASSPGSGLGEKLFF
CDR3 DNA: TGTGCCAGCAGCCCAGGGTCCGGCCTCGGGGAAAAACTGTTTTTT

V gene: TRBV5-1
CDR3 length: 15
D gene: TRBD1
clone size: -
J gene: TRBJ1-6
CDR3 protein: CASSPGTGFNSPLHF
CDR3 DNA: TGCGCCAGCAGCCCAGGGACAGGGTTCAATTCACCCCTCCACTTT

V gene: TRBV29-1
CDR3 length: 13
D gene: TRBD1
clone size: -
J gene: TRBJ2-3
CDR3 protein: CSAMTGRTDTQYF
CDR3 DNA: TGCAGCGCTATGACAGGGAGAACAGATACGCAGTATTTT

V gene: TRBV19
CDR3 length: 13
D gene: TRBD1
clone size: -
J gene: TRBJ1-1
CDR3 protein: CASSAATGTEAFF
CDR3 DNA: TGTGCCAGTAGTGCCGCGACAGGGACTGAAGCTTTCTTT

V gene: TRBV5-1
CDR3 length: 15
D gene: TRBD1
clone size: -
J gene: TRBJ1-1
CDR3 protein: CASSWDRVMNTEAFF
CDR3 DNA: TGCGCCAGCAGCTGGGACAGGGTAATGAACACTGAAGCTTTCTTT

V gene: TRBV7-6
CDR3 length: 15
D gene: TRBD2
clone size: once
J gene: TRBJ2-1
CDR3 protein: CASSTWTSGPNEQFF
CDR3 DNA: TGTGCCAGCAGCACGTGGACTAGCGGACCCAATGAGCAGTTCTTC

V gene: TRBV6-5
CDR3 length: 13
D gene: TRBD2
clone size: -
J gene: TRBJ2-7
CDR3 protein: CASSFSGMSEQYF
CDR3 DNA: TGTGCCAGCAGTTTTAGCGGGATGAGCGAGCAGTACTTC

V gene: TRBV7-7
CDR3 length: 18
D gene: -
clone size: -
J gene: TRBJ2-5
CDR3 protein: CASSLARLDGWAQETQYF
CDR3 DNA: TGTGCCAGCAGCTTAGCCCGCCTAGATGGGTGGGCGCAGGAGACCCAGTACTTC

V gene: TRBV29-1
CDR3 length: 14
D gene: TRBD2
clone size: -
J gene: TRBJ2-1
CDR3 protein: CSSRTSGSGDEQFF
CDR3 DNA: TGCAGCTCCCGGACTAGCGGGAGTGGCGATGAGCAGTTCTTC

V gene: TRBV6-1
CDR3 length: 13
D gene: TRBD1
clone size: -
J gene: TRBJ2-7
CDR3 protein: CASSDRGLYEQYF
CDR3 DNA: TGTGCCAGCAGCGACAGGGGGCTGTACGAGCAGTACTTC

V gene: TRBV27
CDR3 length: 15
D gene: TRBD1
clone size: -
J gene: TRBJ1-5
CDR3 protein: CASSLSSGGYQPQHF
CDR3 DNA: TGTGCCAGCAGTTTATCTTCAGGGGGCTATCAGCCCCAGCATTTT

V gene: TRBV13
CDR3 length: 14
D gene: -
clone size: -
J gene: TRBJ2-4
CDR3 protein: CASSLGKIKNIQYF
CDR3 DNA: TGTGCCAGCAGCTTAGGGAAGATCAAAAACATTCAGTACTTC

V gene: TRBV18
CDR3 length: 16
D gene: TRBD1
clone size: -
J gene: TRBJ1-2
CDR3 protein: CASSAEDRGRNYGYTF
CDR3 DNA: TGTGCCAGCTCAGCGGAGGACAGGGGGCGCAACTATGGCTACACCTTC

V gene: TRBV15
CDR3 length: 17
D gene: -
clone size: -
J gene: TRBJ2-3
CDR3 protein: CATSRGPTGFRLGTQYF
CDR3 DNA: TGTGCCACCAGCAGGGGACCCACAGGTTTCCGCCTAGGTACGCAGTATTTT

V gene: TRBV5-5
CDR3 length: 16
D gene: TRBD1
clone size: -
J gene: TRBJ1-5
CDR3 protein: CARSFRDRGYNQPQHF
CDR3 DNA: TGTGCCAGAAGCTTCCGGGACAGGGGGTACAATCAGCCCCAGCATTTT

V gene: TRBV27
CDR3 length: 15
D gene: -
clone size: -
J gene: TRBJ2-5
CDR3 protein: CASSLTSIRQETQYF
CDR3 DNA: TGTGCCAGCAGTTTAACGAGTATTCGCCAAGAGACCCAGTACTTC

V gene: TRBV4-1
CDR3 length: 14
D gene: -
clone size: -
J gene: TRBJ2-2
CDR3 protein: CASSPSQNTGELFF
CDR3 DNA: TGCGCCAGCAGCCCGAGCCAGAACACCGGGGAGCTGTTTTTT

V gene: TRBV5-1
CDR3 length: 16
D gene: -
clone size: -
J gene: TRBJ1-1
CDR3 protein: CASSLVVAGPNTEAFF
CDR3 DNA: TGCGCCAGCAGCTTGGTGGTAGCAGGGCCAAACACTGAAGCTTTCTTT

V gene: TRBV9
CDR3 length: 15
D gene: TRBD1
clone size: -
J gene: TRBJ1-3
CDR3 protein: CASSEGTGAGNTIYF
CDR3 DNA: TGTGCCAGCAGCGAAGGGACAGGGGCTGGAAACACCATATATTTT

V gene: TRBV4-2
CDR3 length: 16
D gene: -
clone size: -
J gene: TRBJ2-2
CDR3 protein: CASSHGWTENTGELFF
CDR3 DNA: TGTGCCAGCAGCCACGGCTGGACAGAGAACACCGGGGAGCTGTTTTTT